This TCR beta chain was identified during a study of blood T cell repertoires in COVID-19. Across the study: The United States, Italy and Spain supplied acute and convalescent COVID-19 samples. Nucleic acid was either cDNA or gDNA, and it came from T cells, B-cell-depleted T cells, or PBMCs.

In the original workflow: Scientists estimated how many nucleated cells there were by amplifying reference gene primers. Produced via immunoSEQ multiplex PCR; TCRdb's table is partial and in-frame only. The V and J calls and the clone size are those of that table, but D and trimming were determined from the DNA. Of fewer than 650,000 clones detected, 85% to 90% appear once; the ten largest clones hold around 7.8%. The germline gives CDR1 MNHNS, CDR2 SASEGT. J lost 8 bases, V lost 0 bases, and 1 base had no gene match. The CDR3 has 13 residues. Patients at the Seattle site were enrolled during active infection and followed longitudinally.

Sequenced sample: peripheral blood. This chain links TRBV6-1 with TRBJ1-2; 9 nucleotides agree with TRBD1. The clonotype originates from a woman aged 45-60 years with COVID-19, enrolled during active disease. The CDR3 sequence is CASSEAGTGGYTF. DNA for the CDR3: TGTGCCAGCAGTGAAGCCGGGACAGGGGGCTACACCTTC.